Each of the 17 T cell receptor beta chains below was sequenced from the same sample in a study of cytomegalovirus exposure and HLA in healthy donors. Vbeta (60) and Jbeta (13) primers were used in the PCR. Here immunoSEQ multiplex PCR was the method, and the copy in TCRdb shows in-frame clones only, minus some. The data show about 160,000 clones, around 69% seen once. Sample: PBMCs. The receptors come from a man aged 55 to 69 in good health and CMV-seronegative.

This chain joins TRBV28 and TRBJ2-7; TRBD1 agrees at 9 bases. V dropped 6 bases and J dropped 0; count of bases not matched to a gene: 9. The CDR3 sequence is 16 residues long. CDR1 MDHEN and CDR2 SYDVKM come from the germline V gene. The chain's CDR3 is CASSGTGKRYSYEQYF. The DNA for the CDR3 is TGTGCCAGCAGCGGGACAGGGAAGCGTTACTCCTACGAGCAGTACTTC.

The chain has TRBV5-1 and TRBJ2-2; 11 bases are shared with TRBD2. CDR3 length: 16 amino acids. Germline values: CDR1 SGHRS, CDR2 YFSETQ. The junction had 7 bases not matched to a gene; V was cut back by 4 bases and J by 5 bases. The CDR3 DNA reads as TGCGCCAGCAGCCCGCAACTAGCGGGAGAAACCGGGGAGCTGTTTTTT. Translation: CASSPQLAGETGELFF.

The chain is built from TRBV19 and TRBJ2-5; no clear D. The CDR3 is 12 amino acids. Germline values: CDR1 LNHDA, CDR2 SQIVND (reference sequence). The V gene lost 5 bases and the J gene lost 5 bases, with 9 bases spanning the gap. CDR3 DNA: TGTGCCAGTAGTTCTGCTCGGGAGACCCAGTACTTC. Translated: CASSSARETQYF.

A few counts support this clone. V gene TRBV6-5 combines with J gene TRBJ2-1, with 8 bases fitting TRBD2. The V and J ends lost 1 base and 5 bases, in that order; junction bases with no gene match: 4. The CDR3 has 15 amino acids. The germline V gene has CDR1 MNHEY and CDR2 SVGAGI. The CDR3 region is CASSYFSGGHNEQFF. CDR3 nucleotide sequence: TGTGCCAGCAGTTACTTCAGCGGGGGTCACAATGAGCAGTTCTTC.

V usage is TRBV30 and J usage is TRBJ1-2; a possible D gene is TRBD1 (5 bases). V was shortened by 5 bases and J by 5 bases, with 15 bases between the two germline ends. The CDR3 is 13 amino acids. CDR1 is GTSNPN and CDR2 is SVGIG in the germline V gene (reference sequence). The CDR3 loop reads CAWDAGPRYGYTF. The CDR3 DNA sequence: TGTGCCTGGGACGCGGGGCCACGTTATGGCTACACCTTC.

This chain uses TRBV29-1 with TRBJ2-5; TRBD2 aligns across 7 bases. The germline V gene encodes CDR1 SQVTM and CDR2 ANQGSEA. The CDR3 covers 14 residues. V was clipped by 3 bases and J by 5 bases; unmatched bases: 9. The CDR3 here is CSVDSGGGDETQYF. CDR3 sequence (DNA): TGCAGCGTTGATAGTGGGGGAGGGGATGAGACCCAGTACTTC.

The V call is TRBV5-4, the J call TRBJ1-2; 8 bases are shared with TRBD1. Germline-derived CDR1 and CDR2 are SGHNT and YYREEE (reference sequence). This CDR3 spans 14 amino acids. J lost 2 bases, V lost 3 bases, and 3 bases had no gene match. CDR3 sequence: CASSYRGKNYGYTF. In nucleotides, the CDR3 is TGTGCCAGCAGCTACAGGGGGAAAAACTATGGCTACACCTTC.

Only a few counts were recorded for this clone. The CDR3 DNA reads as TGTGCCAGCACTACTCGCCCAGGGGGTCCGTACAATGAGCAGTTCTTC. Its protein is CASTTRPGGPYNEQFF. This chain joins TRBV18 and TRBJ2-1; 7 bases line up with TRBD1. The CDR3 is 16 residues long. Germline V gene data show CDR1 as KGHSH and CDR2 as LQKENI. Unmatched junction bases numbered 14, after V lost 8 bases and J lost 4 bases.

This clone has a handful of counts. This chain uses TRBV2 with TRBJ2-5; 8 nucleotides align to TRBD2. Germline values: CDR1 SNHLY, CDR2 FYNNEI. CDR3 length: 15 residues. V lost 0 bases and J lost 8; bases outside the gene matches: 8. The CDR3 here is CASSEAWREAATQYF. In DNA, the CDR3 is TGTGCCAGCAGTGAAGCTTGGCGGGAGGCCGCTACCCAGTACTTC.

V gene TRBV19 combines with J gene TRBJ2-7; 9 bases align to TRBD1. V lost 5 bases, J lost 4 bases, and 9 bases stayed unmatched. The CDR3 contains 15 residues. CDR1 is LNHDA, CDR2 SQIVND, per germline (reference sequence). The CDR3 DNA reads TGTGCCAGTAGTGTCGGGACAGGGAATCAGTACGAGCAGTACTTC. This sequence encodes CASSVGTGNQYEQYF.

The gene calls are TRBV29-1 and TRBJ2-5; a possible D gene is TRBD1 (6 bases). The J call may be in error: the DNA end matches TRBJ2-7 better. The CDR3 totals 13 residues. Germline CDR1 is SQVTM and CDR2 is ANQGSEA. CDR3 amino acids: CSVRTVSSYEQYF. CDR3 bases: TGCAGCGTCAGGACAGTGAGCTCCTACGAGCAGTACTTC.

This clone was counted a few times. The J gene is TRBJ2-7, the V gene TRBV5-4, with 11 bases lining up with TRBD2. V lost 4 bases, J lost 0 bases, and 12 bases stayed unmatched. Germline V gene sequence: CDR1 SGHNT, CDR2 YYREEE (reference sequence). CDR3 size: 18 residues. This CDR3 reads CASSPRGSGRGSSYEQYF. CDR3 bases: TGTGCCAGCAGCCCCCGAGGTAGCGGGAGGGGAAGCTCCTACGAGCAGTACTTC.

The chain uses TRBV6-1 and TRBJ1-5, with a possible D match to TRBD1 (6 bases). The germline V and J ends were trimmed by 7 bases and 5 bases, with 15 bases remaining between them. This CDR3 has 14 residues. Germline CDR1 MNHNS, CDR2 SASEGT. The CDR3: CASNFGTLYQPQHF. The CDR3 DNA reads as TGTGCCAGCAACTTTGGGACACTCTATCAGCCCCAGCATTTT.

CDR3 DNA sequence: TGTGCCTGGAGGAGAAACGGGGGGGTAAATACGCAGTATTTT. This gives the protein CAWRRNGGVNTQYF. The chain couples TRBV30 to TRBJ2-3; TRBD2 matches at 8 bases. CDR1 and CDR2 from the germline V gene are GTSNPN and SVGIG (reference sequence). V shed 3 bases, J shed 7 bases, and the junction held 9 bases outside the gene matches. This CDR3 is 14 amino acids long. Full variable domain (remainder filled in from reference TRBV30 and TRBJ2-3): SQTIHQWPATLVQPVGSPLSLECTVEGTSNPNLYWYRQAAGRGLQLLFYSVGIGQISSEVPQNLSASRPQDRQFILSSKKLLLSDSGFYLCAWRRNGGVNTQYFGPGTRLTVL.

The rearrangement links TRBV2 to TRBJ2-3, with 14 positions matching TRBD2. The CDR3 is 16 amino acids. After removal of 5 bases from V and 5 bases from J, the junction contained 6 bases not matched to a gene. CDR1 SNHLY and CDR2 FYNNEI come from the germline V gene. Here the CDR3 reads CASSYSGTSGGDTQYF. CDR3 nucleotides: TGTGCCAGCAGTTACTCCGGGACTAGCGGGGGAGATACGCAGTATTTT.

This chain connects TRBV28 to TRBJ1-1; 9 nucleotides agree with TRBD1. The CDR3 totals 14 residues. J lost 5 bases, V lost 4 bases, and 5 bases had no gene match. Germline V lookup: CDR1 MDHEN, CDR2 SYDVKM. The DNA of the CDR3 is TGTGCCAGCAGTTCGGGACAGGGAGGGACTGAAGCTTTCTTT. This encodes CASSSGQGGTEAFF. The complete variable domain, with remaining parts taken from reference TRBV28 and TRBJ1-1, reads DVKVTQSSRYLVKRTGEKVFLECVQDMDHENMFWYRQDPGLGLRLIYFSYDVKMKEKGDIPEGYSVSREKKERFSLILESASTNQTSMYLCASSSGQGGTEAFFGQGTRLTVV.

CDR3 residues: CASSELASYEQYF. The CDR3 bases are TGTGCCAGCTCAGAACTAGCTTCCTACGAGCAGTACTTC. The gene calls are TRBV18 and TRBJ2-7, with a weak D call TRBD2 (6 bases). The V end was cut by 5 bases, the J end by 1 base, with 9 bases between. The CDR3 has 13 amino acids. Germline CDR1 is KGHSH and CDR2 is LQKENI.